The following is a T cell receptor beta chain sequence with its context. Its target is not known. The sample is drawn from a study of cytomegalovirus exposure and HLA in healthy donors. PCR used 60 Vbeta primers and 13 Jbeta primers. This table comes from immunoSEQ multiplex PCR, and its TCRdb copy is limited to in-frame clones, with some not included. The sample holds tens of thousands of clones, over 60% seen once. General observations from the study: It has been reported that TCR beta sequences accurately predicted the HLA-A and HLA-B alleles of most subjects.

The V end lost 0 bases, the J end lost 6 bases, and 8 bases lay between the germline ends. CDR1 and CDR2 from the germline V gene are MNHNY and SVGAGI (reference sequence). The CDR3 spans 13 residues. Sequenced sample: PBMCs. This clonotype originated in a male donor in good health and CMV-seropositive. This chain uses TRBV6-6 with TRBJ1-2; D is undetermined. This CDR3 reads CASSYSFRNGYTF. CDR3 DNA: TGTGCCAGCAGTTACTCGTTCAGGAATGGCTACACCTTC.